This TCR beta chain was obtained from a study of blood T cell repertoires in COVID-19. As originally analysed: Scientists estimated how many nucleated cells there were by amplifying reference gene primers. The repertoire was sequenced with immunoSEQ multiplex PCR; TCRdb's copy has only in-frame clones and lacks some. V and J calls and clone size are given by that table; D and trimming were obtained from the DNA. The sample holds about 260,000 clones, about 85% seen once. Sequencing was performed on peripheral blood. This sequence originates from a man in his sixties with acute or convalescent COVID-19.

The CDR3 DNA sequence: TGTGCCAGCAAAGGCTCAGGGGCCGAAAAACTGTTTTTT. This codes for CASKGSGAEKLFF. V gene TRBV6-5 combines with J gene TRBJ1-4, with D perhaps matching TRBD1 (6 bases). V lost 7 bases, J lost 8 bases, and 14 bases lay in between. CDR3 size: 13 residues. Germline-derived CDR1 and CDR2 are MNHEY and SVGAGI.